One and the same sample provided the 25 T cell receptor beta chains below, sequenced in a study of T-cell memory formation after mild COVID-19. One entry per CDR3 protein, called by TCRdb with MiXCR from the 5' RACE reads. The repertoire holds 450,000 or so distinct CDR3 sequences, with approximately 25% as singletons. Sequenced material: PBMCs or a T cell subset sorted from them (not recorded which). Receptor source: an adult woman who had mild COVID-19 (a few samples of this study predate the infection). Cell type and time point are not known.

The chain combines TRBV18 with TRBJ2-2, with D uncertain. Germline CDR1 reads KGHSH; CDR2 reads LQKENI. The CDR3 totals 15 residues. The germline V and J ends were trimmed by 2 bases and 1 base, with 8 bases remaining between them. CDR3 nucleotide sequence: TGTGCCAGCTCACCAGTAGAAGGGAACACCGGGGAGCTGTTTTTT. It translates to CASSPVEGNTGELFF.

The rearrangement joins TRBV7-3 to TRBJ2-7; D could derive from TRBD1 or TRBD2 (5 bases each). V was shortened by 5 bases and J by 6 bases, with 14 bases between the two germline ends. The CDR3 runs to 13 residues. Germline V lookup: CDR1 SGHTA, CDR2 FQGTGA. CDR3: CASSPDGTGEQYF. The CDR3 DNA sequence: TGTGCCAGCAGCCCAGACGGGACCGGCGAGCAGTACTTC.

This chain connects TRBV29-1 to TRBJ2-2, with 7 bases that match TRBD1. Germline CDR1 SQVTM, CDR2 ANQGSEA. The CDR3 contains 15 residues. V lost 5 bases and J lost 4; bases outside the gene matches: 10. The CDR3 sequence is CSVYGTETTTGELFF. The CDR3 DNA follows: TGCAGCGTTTACGGGACAGAGACGACCACCGGGGAGCTGTTTTTT.

This sequence joins TRBV19 and TRBJ1-2; 11 nucleotides align to TRBD1. Germline CDR1 LNHDA, CDR2 SQIVND (reference sequence). V shed 6 bases and J 10 bases; nucleotides not matched to a gene: 13. This CDR3 contains 15 residues. This CDR3 reads CASSPAIGQGADYTF. In nucleotides, the CDR3 is TGTGCCAGTAGCCCGGCCATAGGACAGGGGGCCGACTACACCTTC.

This chain uses TRBV5-1 with TRBJ2-1; no firm D call. The CDR3 has 14 residues. The germline V gene encodes CDR1 SGHRS and CDR2 YFSETQ. V was trimmed by 0 bases and J by 8 bases, leaving 12 bases between them. The CDR3 here is CASSLGPPIDEQFF. The CDR3 coding sequence is TGCGCCAGCAGCTTGGGTCCTCCTATCGATGAGCAGTTCTTC.

This clonotype occurred a few times. The V gene is TRBV9, the J gene TRBJ2-1, with 11 bases lining up with TRBD2. V shed 1 base and J 3 bases; nucleotides not matched to a gene: 6. This CDR3 has 17 amino acids. Germline V CDR1 and CDR2: SGDLS, YYNGEE. The CDR3 coding sequence is TGTGCCAGCAGCGTAACTTGGGGACTAGCGGACTACAATGAGCAGTTCTTC. This codes for CASSVTWGLADYNEQFF. The whole variable domain, filled in from reference TRBV9 and TRBJ2-1, reads DSGVTQTPKHLITATGQRVTLRCSPRSGDLSVYWYQQSLDQGLQFLIQYYNGEERAKGNILERFSAQQFPDLHSELNLSSLELGDSALYFCASSVTWGLADYNEQFFGPGTRLTVL.

The rearrangement joins TRBV5-1 to TRBJ2-3; 8 bases line up with TRBD1. The germline CDR1 and CDR2 sequences are SGHRS and YFSETQ. Trimming removed 0 bases from V and 5 bases from J; junction bases left unmatched: 5. CDR3 length: 15 amino acids. The CDR3: CASSLEDRAIDTQYF. In nucleotides, the CDR3 is TGCGCCAGCAGCTTGGAGGACAGGGCAATAGATACGCAGTATTTT.

Comments on this clonotype: A read error is likely, as this CDR3 ends without the conserved phenylalanine or tryptophan. The chain joins TRBV5-1 to TRBJ1-1; TRBD1 aligns across 7 bases. Germline loops: CDR1 SGHRS, CDR2 YFSETQ. V gave up 9 bases and J gave up 2 bases; unmatched junction bases: 13. This CDR3 is 15 amino acids long. DNA for the CDR3: TGCGCCACCAGACAGGGAGGGGCGGGAAACACTGAAGCTTTCTCT. Encoded protein: CATRQGGAGNTEAFS.

This clonotype was observed a few times. The chain joins TRBV18 to TRBJ2-7; 11 bases match TRBD2. The V segment lost 1 base and the J segment 2 bases; nucleotides outside the gene matches: 16. The CDR3 length is 20 residues. In germline, CDR1 is KGHSH, CDR2 LQKENI. CDR3 in amino acids: CASSPRLSALAGGATYEQYF. The CDR3 DNA reads TGTGCCAGCTCACCACGGTTAAGCGCTCTAGCGGGGGGAGCAACCTACGAGCAGTACTTC.

The V and J genes are TRBV9 and TRBJ2-5, with 10 nucleotides matching TRBD2. V lost 4 bases and J lost 2; bases outside the gene matches: 14. CDR1 SGDLS and CDR2 YYNGEE come from the germline V gene. The CDR3 covers 18 residues. The CDR3 region has the DNA TGTGCCAGCAGCACCCCGAGTCAGCGGGGGGGCTTTCAAGAGACCCAGTACTTC. Residues: CASSTPSQRGGFQETQYF.

The V call is TRBV5-6, the J call TRBJ1-6; possibly TRBD1 for D (6 bases). The germline V gene encodes CDR1 SGHDT and CDR2 YYEEEE. This CDR3 region has 15 residues. Trimming cost V 5 bases and J 7 bases, with 16 bases left between them. Here the CDR3 reads CASRRRGAFNSPLHF. CDR3 sequence (DNA): TGTGCCAGCAGGCGCAGGGGCGCATTCAATTCACCCCTCCACTTT.

As concerns this clonotype: A read error may account for a junction end that differs from germline. The chain carries TRBV6-6 and TRBJ2-3; perhaps TRBD2 as D (7 bases). Looked up from germline, CDR1 is MNHNY and CDR2 is SVGAGI (reference sequence). CDR3 length: 15 residues. In DNA, the CDR3 is TGTGCCAGCACTTACGGGGGGCCTAGCACAGATACGCAGTATTTT. Translating it yields CASTYGGPSTDTQYF.

This clonotype was found a few times. V is TRBV5-4 and J is TRBJ1-1; the D gene is possibly TRBD1 (6 bases). V gave up 2 bases and J gave up 3 bases, with 8 bases separating them. The CDR3 is made up of 13 amino acids. Germline V gene sequence: CDR1 SGHNT, CDR2 YYREEE (reference sequence). CDR3 amino acids: CASSFSGDTEAFF. CDR3 nucleotide sequence: TGTGCCAGCAGCTTCTCAGGGGACACTGAAGCTTTCTTT. The full variable domain, completed using reference TRBV5-4 and TRBJ1-1, is ETGVTQSPTHLIKTRGQQVTLRCSSQSGHNTVSWYQQALGQGPQFIFQYYREEENGRGNFPPRFSGLQFPNYSSELNVNALELDDSALYLCASSFSGDTEAFFGQGTRLTVV.

The rearrangement uses TRBV12-3 or TRBV12-4 and TRBJ2-2, with a weak D call TRBD1 (6 bases). Trimming took 10 bases from V and 5 from J, leaving 11 bases between them. There are 12 residues in the CDR3. The CDR3 DNA reads as TGTGCCATCAAAAGGGGGACCGGGGAGCTGTTTTTT. This encodes CAIKRGTGELFF.

The V gene is TRBV12-3 or TRBV12-4, the J gene TRBJ2-5; tentative D call: TRBD2 (6 bases). V was shortened by 5 bases and J by 3 bases, with 13 bases between the two germline ends. CDR3 size: 14 residues. CDR3 coding DNA: TGTGCCAGCAGTCGCGGGGTATACGAAGAGACCCAGTACTTC. As protein: CASSRGVYEETQYF.

The chain employs TRBV7-2 and TRBJ1-1, with a possible D match to TRBD1 (5 bases). Deletions cut 6 bases from V and 0 bases from J, with 17 bases between. The CDR3 has 16 amino acids. Germline lookup yields CDR1 SGHTA and CDR2 FQGNSA. The DNA of the CDR3 is TGTGCCAGCAGACCCGCTACTACGGACATGAACACTGAAGCTTTCTTT. Translated: CASRPATTDMNTEAFF.

The table lists this clonotype with many counts. V is TRBV7-9 and J is TRBJ2-7; D may be TRBD1 (5 bases). This CDR3 has 13 residues. V was shortened by 4 bases and J by 5 bases, with 12 bases between the two germline ends. Germline CDR1 and CDR2: SEHNR and FQNEAQ (reference sequence). CDR3 residues: CASSSTQVHEQYF. In DNA, the CDR3 is TGTGCCAGCAGCTCGACACAGGTCCACGAGCAGTACTTC.

This clonotype turned up a few times. The V call is TRBV12-3 or TRBV12-4, the J call TRBJ1-2; tentative D call: TRBD1 (5 bases). V lost 6 bases and J lost 8, with 22 bases in between. The CDR3 is 15 amino acids. The CDR3 sequence: CASSHRARGWGGYTF. DNA of the CDR3: TGTGCCAGCAGCCACCGGGCCCGGGGTTGGGGGGGCTACACCTTC.

The chain uses TRBV20-1 and TRBJ2-1; TRBD2 matches 8 bases. CDR1 is DFQATT, CDR2 SNEGSKA, per germline (reference sequence). The junction had 6 bases not matched to a gene; V was cut back by 6 bases and J by 2 bases. The CDR3 contains 14 residues. The CDR3 loop reads CSAVKGLAYNEQFF. CDR3 coding DNA: TGCAGTGCCGTTAAGGGACTAGCCTACAATGAGCAGTTCTTC.

This clonotype was seen only a few times. The rearrangement links TRBV27 to TRBJ2-7; 8 bases agree with TRBD1. Germline values: CDR1 MNHEY, CDR2 SMNVEV (reference sequence). The CDR3 has 14 amino acids. With V trimmed by 5 bases and J by 2 bases, 5 bases remained unmatched. The CDR3 DNA reads TGTGCCAGCAGTCCGGGACAGGCGACCTACGAGCAGTACTTC. The encoded protein is CASSPGQATYEQYF.

This clonotype was detected a few times. The chain recombines TRBV5-1 with TRBJ2-1; 9 bases fit TRBD2. The length of the CDR3 is 14 residues. Germline CDR1 and CDR2: SGHRS and YFSETQ. The V and J ends lost 7 bases and 12 bases, in that order; junction bases with no gene match: 14. The CDR3 is CASRSTSGLGGQFF. For the CDR3, the DNA is TGCGCCAGCCGCTCGACTAGCGGTCTCGGTGGGCAGTTCTTC. The complete variable domain, with remaining parts taken from reference TRBV5-1 and TRBJ2-1, reads KAGVTQTPRYLIKTRGQQVTLSCSPISGHRSVSWYQQTPGQGLQFLFEYFSETQRNKGNFPGRFSGRQFSNSRSEMNVSTLELGDSALYLCASRSTSGLGGQFFGPGTRLTVL.

The table lists this clonotype with many counts. The V and J genes are TRBV29-1 and TRBJ1-2; D gene unclear. The CDR3 runs 14 residues. The germline V gene encodes CDR1 SQVTM and CDR2 ANQGSEA. V gave up 2 bases and J gave up 8 bases, with 18 bases separating them. The DNA for the CDR3 is TGCAGCGTTGAAACCCCACCGCTGGGAGGCGGCTACACCTTC. The encoded protein is CSVETPPLGGGYTF.

The J gene is TRBJ2-7, the V gene TRBV10-3, with D possibly being TRBD1 (5 bases). Trimming removed 6 bases from V and 2 bases from J, with 8 bases in between. Germline V gives CDR1 ENHRY, CDR2 SYGVKD. The CDR3 sequence is 12 residues long. CDR3 sequence (DNA): TGTGCCATCAGGGACATCCCCTACGAGCAGTACTTC. It encodes CAIRDIPYEQYF.

This sequence joins TRBV12-3 or TRBV12-4 and TRBJ1-2; D uncertain. Trimming took 0 bases from V and 2 from J, leaving 10 bases between them. The CDR3 spans 15 residues. CDR3 nucleotide sequence: TGTGCCAGCAGTTTAGCCCCGACTGCGAACTATGGCTACACCTTC. As protein: CASSLAPTANYGYTF.

The chain links TRBV20-1 to TRBJ2-2, with 7 bases identical to TRBD2. Germline V lookup: CDR1 DFQATT, CDR2 SNEGSKA (reference sequence). With 1 base clipped from V and 4 bases from J, the junction kept 9 bases outside the gene matches. The CDR3 extends over 16 amino acids. In DNA form, the CDR3 reads TGCAGTGCTAGAGGCCAACGCGGGGGTCCCACCGGGGAGCTGTTTTTT. This sequence encodes CSARGQRGGPTGELFF.